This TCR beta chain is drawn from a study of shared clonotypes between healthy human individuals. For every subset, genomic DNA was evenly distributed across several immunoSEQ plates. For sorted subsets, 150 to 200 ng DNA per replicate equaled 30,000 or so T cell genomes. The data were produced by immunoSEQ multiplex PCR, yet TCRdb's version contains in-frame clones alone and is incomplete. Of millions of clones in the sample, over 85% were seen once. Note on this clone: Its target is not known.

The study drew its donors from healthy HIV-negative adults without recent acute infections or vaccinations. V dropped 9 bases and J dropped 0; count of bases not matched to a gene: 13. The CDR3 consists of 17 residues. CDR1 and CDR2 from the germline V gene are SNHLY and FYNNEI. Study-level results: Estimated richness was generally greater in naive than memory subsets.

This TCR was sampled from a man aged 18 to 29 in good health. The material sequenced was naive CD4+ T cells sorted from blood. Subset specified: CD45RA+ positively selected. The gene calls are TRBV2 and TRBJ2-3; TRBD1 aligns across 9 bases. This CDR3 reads CASNRGQIGFSTDTQYF. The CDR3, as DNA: TGTGCCAGTAACAGGGGGCAAATTGGCTTTAGCACAGATACGCAGTATTTT.